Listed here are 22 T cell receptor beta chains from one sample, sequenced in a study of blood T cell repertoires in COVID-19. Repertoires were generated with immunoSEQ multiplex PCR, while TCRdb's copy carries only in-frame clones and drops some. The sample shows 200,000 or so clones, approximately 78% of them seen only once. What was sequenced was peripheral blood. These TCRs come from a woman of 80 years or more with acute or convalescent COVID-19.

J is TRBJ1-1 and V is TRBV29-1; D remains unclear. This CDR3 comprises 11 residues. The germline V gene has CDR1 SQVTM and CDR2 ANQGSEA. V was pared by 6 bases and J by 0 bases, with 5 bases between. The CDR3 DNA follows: TGCAGCGTAAATATGAACACTGAAGCTTTCTTT. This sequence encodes CSVNMNTEAFF.

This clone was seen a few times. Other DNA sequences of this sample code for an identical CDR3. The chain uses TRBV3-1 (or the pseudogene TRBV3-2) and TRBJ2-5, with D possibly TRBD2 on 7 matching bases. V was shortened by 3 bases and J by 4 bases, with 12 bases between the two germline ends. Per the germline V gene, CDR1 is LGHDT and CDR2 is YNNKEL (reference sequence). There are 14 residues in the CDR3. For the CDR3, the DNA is TGTGCCAGCAGCCAGGGCGGGGGCGCAGAGACCCAGTACTTC. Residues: CASSQGGGAETQYF.

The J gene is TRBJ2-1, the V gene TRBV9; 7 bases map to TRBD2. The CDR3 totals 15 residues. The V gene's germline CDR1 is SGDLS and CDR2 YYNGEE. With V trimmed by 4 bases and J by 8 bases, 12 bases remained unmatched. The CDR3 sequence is CASSFGGSQIDEQFF. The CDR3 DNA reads TGTGCCAGCAGCTTCGGCGGGAGTCAGATCGATGAGCAGTTCTTC.

CDR3 residues: CASRDTSGRATEQFF. The CDR3 DNA sequence: TGTGCCAGCAGGGATACTAGCGGGAGGGCCACTGAGCAGTTCTTC. The genes are TRBV28 and TRBJ2-1, with 13 bases lining up with TRBD2. This CDR3 region has 15 residues. Per the germline V gene, CDR1 is MDHEN and CDR2 is SYDVKM. V lost 6 bases and J lost 9; bases outside the gene matches: 8.

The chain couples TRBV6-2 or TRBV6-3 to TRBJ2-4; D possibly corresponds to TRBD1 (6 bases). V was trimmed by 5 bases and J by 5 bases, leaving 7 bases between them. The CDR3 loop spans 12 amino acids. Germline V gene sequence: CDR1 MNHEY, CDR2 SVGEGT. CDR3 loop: CASSRTENIQYF. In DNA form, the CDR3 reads TGTGCCAGCAGTCGGACAGAAAACATTCAGTACTTC.

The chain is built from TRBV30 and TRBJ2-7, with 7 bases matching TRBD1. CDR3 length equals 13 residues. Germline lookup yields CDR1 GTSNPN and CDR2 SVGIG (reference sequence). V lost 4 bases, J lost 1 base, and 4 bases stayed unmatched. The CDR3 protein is CAWNDRASYEQYF. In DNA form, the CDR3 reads TGTGCCTGGAATGACAGGGCTTCCTACGAGCAGTACTTC.

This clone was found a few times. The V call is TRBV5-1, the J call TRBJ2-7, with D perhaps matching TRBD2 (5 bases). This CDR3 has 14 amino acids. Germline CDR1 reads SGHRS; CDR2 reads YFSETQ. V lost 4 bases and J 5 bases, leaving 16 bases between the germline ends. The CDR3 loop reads CASSVTGVNNEQYF. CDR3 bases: TGCGCCAGCAGCGTTACCGGGGTTAACAACGAGCAGTACTTC.

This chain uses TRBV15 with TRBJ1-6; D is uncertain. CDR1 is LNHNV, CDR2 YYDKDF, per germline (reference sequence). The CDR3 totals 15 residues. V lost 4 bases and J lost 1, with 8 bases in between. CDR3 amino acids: CATSTGNSYNSPLHF. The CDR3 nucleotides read TGTGCCACCAGCACCGGGAATTCCTATAATTCACCCCTCCACTTT.

The CDR3 DNA reads as TGCGCCAGCAGTCAATTCACTTTAAAGGGGAACACCATATATTTT. Translating gives CASSQFTLKGNTIYF. The chain links TRBV23-1 to TRBJ1-3; maybe TRBD1 (5 bases). TRBV23-1 is annotated as an ORF whose role is uncertain. The CDR3 loop spans 15 amino acids. Trimming removed 1 base at V and 7 bases at J, with 14 bases between.

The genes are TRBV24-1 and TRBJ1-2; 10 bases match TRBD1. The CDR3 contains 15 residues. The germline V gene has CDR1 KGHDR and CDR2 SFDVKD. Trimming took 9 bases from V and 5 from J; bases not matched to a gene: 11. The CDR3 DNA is TGTGCCACCCAACCAGGGGACAGGGGAAATTATGGCTACACCTTC. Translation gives CATQPGDRGNYGYTF.

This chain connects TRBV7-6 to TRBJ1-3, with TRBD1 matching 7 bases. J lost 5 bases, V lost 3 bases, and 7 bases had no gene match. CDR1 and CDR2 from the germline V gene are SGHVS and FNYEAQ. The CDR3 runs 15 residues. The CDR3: CASSLAQGPRNTIYF. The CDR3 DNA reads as TGTGCCAGCAGCTTGGCACAGGGGCCCCGAAACACCATATATTTT.

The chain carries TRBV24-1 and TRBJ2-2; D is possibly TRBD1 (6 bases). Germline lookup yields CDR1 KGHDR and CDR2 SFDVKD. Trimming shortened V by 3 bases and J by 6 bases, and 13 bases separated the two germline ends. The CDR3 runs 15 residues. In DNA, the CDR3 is TGTGCCACCAGTGATCCGACAGGTTTCGCCGGGGAGCTGTTTTTT. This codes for CATSDPTGFAGELFF.

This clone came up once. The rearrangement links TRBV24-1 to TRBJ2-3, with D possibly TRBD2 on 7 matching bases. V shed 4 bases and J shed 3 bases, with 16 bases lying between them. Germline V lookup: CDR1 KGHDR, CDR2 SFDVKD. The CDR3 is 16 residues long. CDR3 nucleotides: TGTGCCACCAGTGACCCTGGCGGGGGCGGGACAGATACGCAGTATTTT. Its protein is CATSDPGGGGTDTQYF.

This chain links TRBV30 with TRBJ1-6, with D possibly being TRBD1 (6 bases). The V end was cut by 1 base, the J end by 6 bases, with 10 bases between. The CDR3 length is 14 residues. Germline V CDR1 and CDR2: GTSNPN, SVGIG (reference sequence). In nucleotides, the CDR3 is TGTGCCTGGAGTGGCAGGGGTAGTAATTCACCCCTCCACTTT. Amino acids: CAWSGRGSNSPLHF.

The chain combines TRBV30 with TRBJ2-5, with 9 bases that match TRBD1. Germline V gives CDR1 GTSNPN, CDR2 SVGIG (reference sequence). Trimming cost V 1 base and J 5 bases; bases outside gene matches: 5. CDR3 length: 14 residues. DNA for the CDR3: TGTGCCTGGAGTGCCACAGGGGGCATCGAGACCCAGTACTTC. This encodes CAWSATGGIETQYF.

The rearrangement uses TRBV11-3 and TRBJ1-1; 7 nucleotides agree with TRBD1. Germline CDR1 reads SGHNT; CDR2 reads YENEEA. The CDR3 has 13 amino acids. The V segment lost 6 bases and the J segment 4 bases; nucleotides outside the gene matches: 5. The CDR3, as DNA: TGTGCCAGCAGTCGAGGGGGCGGCACTGAAGCTTTCTTT. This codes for CASSRGGGTEAFF.

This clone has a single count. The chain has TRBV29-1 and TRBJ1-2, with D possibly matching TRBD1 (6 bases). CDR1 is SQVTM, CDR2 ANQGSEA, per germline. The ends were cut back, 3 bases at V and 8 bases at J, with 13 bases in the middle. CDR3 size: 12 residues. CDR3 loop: CSVEAGARGYTF. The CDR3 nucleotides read TGCAGCGTTGAGGCAGGGGCGAGGGGCTACACCTTC. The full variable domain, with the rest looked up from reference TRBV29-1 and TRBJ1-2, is SAVISQKPSRDICQRGTSLTIQCQVDSQVTMMFWYRQQPGQSLTLIATANQGSEATYESGFVIDKFPISRPNLTFSTLTVSNMSPEDSSIYLCSVEAGARGYTFGSGTRLTVV.

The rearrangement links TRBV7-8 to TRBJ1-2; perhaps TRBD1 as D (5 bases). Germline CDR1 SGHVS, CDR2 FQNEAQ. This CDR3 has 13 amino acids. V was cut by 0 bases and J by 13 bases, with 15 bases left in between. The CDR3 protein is CASSLARGGSSTF. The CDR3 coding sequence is TGTGCCAGCAGCTTAGCGCGCGGGGGGAGCTCCACCTTC.

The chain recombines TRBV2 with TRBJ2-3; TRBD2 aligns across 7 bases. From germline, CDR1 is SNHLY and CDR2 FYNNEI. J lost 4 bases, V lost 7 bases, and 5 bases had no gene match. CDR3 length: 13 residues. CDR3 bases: TGTGCCAGCATCCGGGGGGAGGCAGATACGCAGTATTTT. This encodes CASIRGEADTQYF.

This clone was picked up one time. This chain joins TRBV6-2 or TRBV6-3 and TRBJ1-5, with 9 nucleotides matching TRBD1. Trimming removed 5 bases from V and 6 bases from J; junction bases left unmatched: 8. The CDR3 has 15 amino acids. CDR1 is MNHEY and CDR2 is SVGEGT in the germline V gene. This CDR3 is CASSARGQGIQPQHF. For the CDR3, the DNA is TGTGCCAGCAGTGCACGCGGACAGGGGATTCAGCCCCAGCATTTT.

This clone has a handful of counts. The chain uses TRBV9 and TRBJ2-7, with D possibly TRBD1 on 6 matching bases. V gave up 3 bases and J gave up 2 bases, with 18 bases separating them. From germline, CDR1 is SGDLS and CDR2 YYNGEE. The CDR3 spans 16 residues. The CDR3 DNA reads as TGTGCCAGCAGCGCATCCTCAGGGGTAACGGCCTACGAGCAGTACTTC. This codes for CASSASSGVTAYEQYF.

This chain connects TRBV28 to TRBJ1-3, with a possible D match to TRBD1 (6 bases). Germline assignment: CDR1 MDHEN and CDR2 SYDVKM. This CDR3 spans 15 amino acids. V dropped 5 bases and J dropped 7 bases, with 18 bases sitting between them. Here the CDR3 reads CASSPGQRLSNTIYF. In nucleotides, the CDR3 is TGTGCCAGCAGTCCCGGACAGCGTTTGAGTAACACCATATATTTT. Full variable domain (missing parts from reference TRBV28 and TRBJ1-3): DVKVTQSSRYLVKRTGEKVFLECVQDMDHENMFWYRQDPGLGLRLIYFSYDVKMKEKGDIPEGYSVSREKKERFSLILESASTNQTSMYLCASSPGQRLSNTIYFGEGSWLTVV.